The next 27 T cell receptor beta chains were all read from a single sample in a study of T cells in Graves' hyperthyroidism and ophthalmopathy. Using RNA transcripts as the source, TCR beta CDR3 regions were amplified. The TCR CDR3 first-round RT-PCR relied on the HTBI primer set. Each CDR3 protein is one row after TCRdb ran MiXCR on the multiplex PCR reads. The table lists about 690,000 distinct CDR3 sequences, approximately 15% of them singletons. Sequenced: blood. The receptors shown here come from a man aged 50 to 59 with Graves' hyperthyroidism.

This clonotype was seen many times. The chain links TRBV30 to TRBJ2-2; D gene ambiguous. Germline-derived CDR1 and CDR2 are GTSNPN and SVGIG (reference sequence). The ends were cut back, 5 bases at V and 5 bases at J, with 18 bases in the middle. This CDR3 spans 15 amino acids. The CDR3 here is CAWARLAGRTGELFF. The CDR3 bases are TGTGCCTGGGCCCGTTTGGCCGGACGTACCGGGGAGCTGTTTTTT.

This clonotype was seen ten or more times. CDR3 protein: CASSLPTDSINEQFF. The CDR3 DNA reads TGTGCCAGCAGTTTACCCACGGACAGCATCAATGAGCAGTTCTTC. The chain employs TRBV28 and TRBJ2-1; tentatively, D is TRBD1 (6 bases). CDR1 MDHEN and CDR2 SYDVKM come from the germline V gene. The germline V and J ends were trimmed by 2 bases and 6 bases, with 14 bases remaining between them. The CDR3 totals 15 residues.

This clonotype turned up a few times. The chain has TRBV6-2 or TRBV6-3 and TRBJ1-2; D is unclear. Trimming removed 3 bases from V and 2 bases from J, with 7 bases in between. The CDR3 runs 13 residues. Germline CDR1 reads MNHEY; CDR2 reads SVGEGT. In nucleotides, the CDR3 is TGTGCCAGCAGTTATATCGTAAACTATGGCTACACCTTC. It translates to CASSYIVNYGYTF.

This clonotype was seen more than once but under ten times. The V gene is TRBV9, the J gene TRBJ2-1, with D possibly being TRBD2 (5 bases). With 0 bases removed from V and 0 bases from J, the gap between germline ends came to 13 bases. CDR1 and CDR2 from the germline V gene are SGDLS and YYNGEE. This CDR3 has 17 residues. CDR3 sequence (DNA): TGTGCCAGCAGCGTAGATTCAAGCGGCAGCTCCTACAATGAGCAGTTCTTC. It codes for CASSVDSSGSSYNEQFF. Supplemented by reference TRBV9 and TRBJ2-1, the full variable domain reads DSGVTQTPKHLITATGQRVTLRCSPRSGDLSVYWYQQSLDQGLQFLIQYYNGEERAKGNILERFSAQQFPDLHSELNLSSLELGDSALYFCASSVDSSGSSYNEQFFGPGTRLTVL.

This chain links TRBV30 with TRBJ2-1; a weak D match, TRBD2 (6 bases). Trimming left V 5 bases short and J 7 bases short, with 18 bases between. CDR1 is GTSNPN and CDR2 is SVGIG in the germline V gene (reference sequence). This CDR3 has 14 residues. CDR3 residues: CAWAWGRAGNEQFF. CDR3 bases: TGTGCCTGGGCCTGGGGTCGGGCGGGAAATGAGCAGTTCTTC.

The CDR3, as DNA: TGTGCCAACAGACCGGGACACAGCACAGATACGCAGTATTTT. It is translated as CANRPGHSTDTQYF. This sequence joins TRBV2 and TRBJ2-3; D perhaps matches TRBD1 (6 bases). This CDR3 region has 14 residues. Between the trimmed V and J ends, which lost 10 bases and 0 bases, there was a span of 14 bases. In germline, CDR1 is SNHLY, CDR2 FYNNEI.

This clonotype was seen many times. This rearrangement joins TRBV5-1 to TRBJ2-1; D remains ambiguous. Trimming took 2 bases from V and 7 from J, leaving 22 bases between them. The CDR3 spans 17 residues. Looked up from germline, CDR1 is SGHRS and CDR2 is YFSETQ. The DNA of the CDR3 is TGCGCCAGCAGCTTCGTTCCCTTAGAAACCTCGTGGAATGAGCAGTTCTTC. As protein: CASSFVPLETSWNEQFF.

The J gene is TRBJ1-1, the V gene TRBV12-3 or TRBV12-4; D is unresolved. This CDR3 contains 14 residues. V gave up 4 bases and J gave up 5 bases, with 14 bases separating them. CDR3 nucleotides: TGTGCCAGCAGTTCCAAGTCCCTCCGGACTGAAGCTTTCTTT. As protein: CASSSKSLRTEAFF.

This clonotype was recorded a few times. CDR3 amino acids: CASSLMGTSGGDTQYF. In DNA form, the CDR3 reads TGTGCCAGCAGCTTAATGGGGACTAGCGGGGGGGATACGCAGTATTTT. The V gene is TRBV7-2, the J gene TRBJ2-3, with 15 nucleotides matching TRBD2. With V trimmed by 2 bases and J by 6 bases, 3 bases remained unmatched. CDR3 length: 16 amino acids. Germline V gives CDR1 SGHTA, CDR2 FQGNSA. The full variable domain, rest sourced from reference TRBV7-2 and TRBJ2-3, is GAGVSQSPSNKVTEKGKDVELRCDPISGHTALYWYRQSLGQGLEFLIYFQGNSAPDKSGLPSDRFSAERTGGSVSTLTIQRTQQEDSAVYLCASSLMGTSGGDTQYFGPGTRLTVL.

This chain links TRBV6-1 with TRBJ2-2; the match to TRBD1 covers 7 bases. Germline CDR1 is MNHNS and CDR2 is SASEGT. The CDR3 runs to 15 residues. V was pared by 6 bases and J by 5 bases, with 9 bases of the junction left unmatched. CDR3 amino acids: CASRRTGARTGELFF. Written as DNA, the CDR3 is TGTGCCAGCAGACGCACAGGGGCGAGGACCGGGGAGCTGTTTTTT.

Notes on this clonotype: At one end, the junction sequence differs from germline, possibly due to a read error. The V and J genes are TRBV11-2 and TRBJ2-1; 9 bases agree with TRBD1. Germline V gene sequence: CDR1 SGHAT, CDR2 FQNNGV. There are 16 residues in the CDR3. Here the CDR3 DNA reads TGTGCCAGCAGCCACGTGGACAGGGGCTGCTACAATGAGCATTTCTTC. This gives the protein CASSHVDRGCYNEHFF.

There are a few counts of this clonotype. This sequence joins TRBV14 and TRBJ2-1; 8 bases fit TRBD1. The J segment lost 10 bases and the V segment lost 4 bases, leaving 15 bases of the junction unmatched. CDR1 SGHDN and CDR2 FVKESK come from the germline V gene. The CDR3 has 16 residues. CDR3 DNA sequence: TGTGCCAGCAGCCGGCTTTGGACAGGGAGTTTAAGCGAGCAGTTCTTC. This encodes CASSRLWTGSLSEQFF.

This clonotype occurred many times. This chain links TRBV11-2 with TRBJ2-7, with D hard to call. CDR1 and CDR2 from the germline V gene are SGHAT and FQNNGV. This CDR3 comprises 14 residues. The V end was cut by 2 bases, the J end by 2 bases, with 10 bases between. CDR3 sequence: CASSLLQRTYEQYF. CDR3 in DNA: TGTGCCAGCAGCTTATTACAGCGAACCTACGAGCAGTACTTC. The whole variable domain, remainder taken from reference TRBV11-2 and TRBJ2-7, is EAGVAQSPRYKIIEKRQSVAFWCNPISGHATLYWYQQILGQGPKLLIQFQNNGVVDDSQLPKDRFSAERLKGVDSTLKIQPAKLEDSAVYLCASSLLQRTYEQYFGPGTRLTVT.

This clonotype has more than one count but fewer than ten. A read error is possible here, since a much larger clone lies one base away. The chain combines TRBV28 with TRBJ2-3; D may be TRBD2 (5 bases). The CDR3 has 16 amino acids. The V end lost 3 bases, the J end lost 2 bases, and 15 bases lay between the germline ends. Germline lookup yields CDR1 MDHEN and CDR2 SYDVKM. The CDR3 DNA is TGTGCCAGCAGTTTTTCCCCAGTAGCGCCCACAGATACGCAGTATTTT. Amino acids: CASSFSPVAPTDTQYF.

CDR3 coding DNA: TGTGCCTGCTCCGGTAGCGGGAGGAGAGATACGCAGTATTTT. Residues: CACSGSGRRDTQYF. V usage is TRBV30 and J usage is TRBJ2-3, with 10 nucleotides matching TRBD2. CDR1 and CDR2 (germline): GTSNPN, SVGIG (reference sequence). Unmatched junction bases numbered 8, after V lost 6 bases and J lost 5 bases. This CDR3 contains 14 residues.

The V and J genes are TRBV20-1 and TRBJ1-2; 7 nucleotides align to TRBD1. CDR1 and CDR2 from the germline V gene are DFQATT and SNEGSKA (reference sequence). The V and J ends lost 3 bases and 8 bases, in that order; junction bases with no gene match: 9. The CDR3 has 13 amino acids. CDR3 region: CSASTGTVDGYTF. The CDR3 bases are TGCAGTGCTAGTACGGGGACAGTCGACGGCTACACCTTC.

In its sample, this clonotype was seen many times. The chain links TRBV29-1 to TRBJ2-1; no definite D call. V was cut by 7 bases and J by 8 bases, with 9 bases left in between. The CDR3 runs to 10 residues. Per germline, CDR1 SQVTM and CDR2 ANQGSEA. The CDR3 sequence is CSALRDEQFF. CDR3 sequence (DNA): TGCAGCGCCCTGCGCGATGAGCAGTTCTTC.

This clonotype has a count of ten or more. The germline gene is not matched at one end of the junction; a read error may be the cause. This sequence joins TRBV12-3 or TRBV12-4 and TRBJ1-1, with a weak D call TRBD1 (5 bases). CDR3 length equals 14 residues. This CDR3 reads CAGRLRGGNTEAFF. The DNA for the CDR3 is TGTGCCGGCAGGTTGCGGGGCGGGAACACTGAAGCTTTCTTT.

The chain is built from TRBV10-3 and TRBJ2-5; D is undetermined. Per the germline V gene, CDR1 is ENHRY and CDR2 is SYGVKD. The CDR3 has 14 residues. V was pared by 2 bases and J by 5 bases, with 12 bases between. Here the CDR3 reads CAISESPGLETQYF. CDR3 DNA sequence: TGTGCCATCAGTGAGAGCCCTGGGTTGGAGACCCAGTACTTC.

In this sample, this clonotype turned up many times. This chain uses TRBV12-3 or TRBV12-4 with TRBJ2-7, with 10 bases lining up with TRBD2. V was clipped by 3 bases and J by 5 bases; unmatched bases: 4. The CDR3 length is 14 residues. CDR3 region: CASSFRLAGDEQYF. DNA for the CDR3: TGTGCCAGCAGTTTTAGGCTAGCGGGAGACGAGCAGTACTTC.

This clonotype was seen at least ten times. The V and J genes are TRBV9 and TRBJ1-1, with 8 bases lining up with TRBD1. Germline CDR1 is SGDLS and CDR2 is YYNGEE. The V gene end was trimmed by 3 bases and the J gene end by 4 bases; junction bases not matched to a gene: 11. The CDR3 length is 16 residues. The CDR3 bases are TGTGCCAGCAGCGAATTGCCCCGGACAGGGACCACTGAAGCTTTCTTT. Translated: CASSELPRTGTTEAFF.

The rearrangement joins TRBV10-3 to TRBJ2-1; the D gene is possibly TRBD1 (7 bases). Germline V gene lookup returns CDR1 ENHRY and CDR2 SYGVKD. Trimming stripped 6 bases from V and 4 bases from J, with 13 bases between. The CDR3 loop spans 14 amino acids. The CDR3 is CAIRLTGRYNEQFF. The CDR3 region has the DNA TGTGCCATCAGACTGACAGGGAGGTACAATGAGCAGTTCTTC.

The chain carries TRBV7-9 and TRBJ1-4; 8 positions agree with TRBD1. Germline V gene sequence: CDR1 SEHNR, CDR2 FQNEAQ (reference sequence). V lost 5 bases and J lost 3; bases outside the gene matches: 5. This CDR3 region has 15 residues. The DNA for the CDR3 is TGTGCCAGCAGCCATCAACAGGGGGCTAATGAAAAACTGTTTTTT. This translates into CASSHQQGANEKLFF.

This clonotype was observed many times. The V gene is TRBV2, the J gene TRBJ1-1; D not resolved. The germline V gene encodes CDR1 SNHLY and CDR2 FYNNEI. V was shortened by 3 bases and J by 5 bases, with 13 bases between the two germline ends. The CDR3 runs 14 residues. This CDR3 reads CASSDASSGTEAFF. CDR3 nucleotide sequence: TGTGCCAGCAGTGACGCCAGTTCGGGGACTGAAGCTTTCTTT.

This clonotype appeared many times. The V and J genes are TRBV2 and TRBJ2-4, with D perhaps matching TRBD1 or TRBD2 (5 bases each). The CDR3 covers 14 residues. Germline V gene sequence: CDR1 SNHLY, CDR2 FYNNEI. V lost 6 bases to trimming and J lost 4 bases, with 13 bases between them. CDR3 nucleotides: TGTGCCAGCAGCCCGGGGCAGATTAAAAACATTCAGTACTTC. Its protein product is CASSPGQIKNIQYF.

The V gene is TRBV28, the J gene TRBJ1-5, with D perhaps matching TRBD1 (5 bases). Trimming removed 8 bases at V and 3 bases at J, with 17 bases between. Germline V gene lookup returns CDR1 MDHEN and CDR2 SYDVKM. The CDR3 sequence is 15 residues long. CDR3 region: CASAWATGNNQPQHF. DNA for the CDR3: TGTGCCAGCGCCTGGGCCACAGGCAACAATCAGCCCCAGCATTTT.

This clonotype has only a few counts. The CDR3 spells CASSELPSGANVLTF. The CDR3 DNA sequence: TGTGCCAGCAGTGAACTCCCCTCTGGGGCCAACGTCCTGACTTTC. The gene calls are TRBV2 and TRBJ2-6; D is unresolved. The CDR3 has 15 residues. From germline, CDR1 is SNHLY and CDR2 FYNNEI. V lost 2 bases and J 0 bases, leaving 5 bases between the germline ends.